This record concerns one T cell receptor beta chain sequence. Its antigen is as yet unknown. This specimen comes from a study of early stage breast cancer tumors. Overall study: Invasive lobular carcinomas made up about 30% of the 12 ER+/PR+/HER2- tumors. Samples were sequenced at 7.5 to 10-fold average coverage. General study points: Tumor and normal breast were distinguished via blood comparison in about 90% of the 16 patients.

Germline assignment: CDR1 LGHNA and CDR2 YNFKEQ. The CDR3 loop spans 14 amino acids. Trimming shortened V by 4 bases and J by 3 bases, and 9 bases separated the two germline ends. TCRdb's copy holds only in-frame clones and misses some; the assay was immunoSEQ multiplex PCR. The sample contains 5,500 or so clones, roughly three quarters of which appear only once. The sequenced material came from breast tumor tissue. This sequence originates from a person aged 55 to 69 with breast cancer. The chain employs TRBV4-2 and TRBJ2-2, with D possibly being TRBD2 (6 bases). The CDR3, as DNA: TGTGCCAGCAGCCGACTAGACGACACCGGGGAGCTGTTTTTT. Its translation: CASSRLDDTGELFF.